Shown below are 30 T cell receptor beta chains from a single sample sequenced in a study of blood T cell repertoires in COVID-19. The table came from immunoSEQ multiplex PCR; TCRdb's copy has only in-frame clones and leaves some out. This sample has fewer than 200,000 clones, with 70% to 90% found just once. The sample was peripheral blood. The source is a man between 35 and 55 years old who had recovered from COVID-19.

About this clone itself: This specimen includes other DNA sequences encoding the same CDR3. V and J are TRBV2 and TRBJ1-2; 8 bases fit TRBD1. J gave up 0 bases and V 4 bases, and 1 base lay outside the gene matches. This CDR3 contains 14 residues. CDR1 and CDR2 from the germline V gene are SNHLY and FYNNEI. The CDR3, as DNA: TGTGCCAGCAGTGGGACAGGGACTAACTATGGCTACACCTTC. It encodes CASSGTGTNYGYTF.

The V and J genes are TRBV28 and TRBJ2-5; TRBD2 aligns across 8 bases. CDR1 MDHEN and CDR2 SYDVKM come from the germline V gene. This CDR3 contains 13 residues. With 6 bases clipped from V and 4 bases from J, the junction kept 4 bases outside the gene matches. The CDR3 nucleotides are TGTGCCAGCAGCCCGAGCGGGAGAGAGACCCAGTACTTC. Encoded protein: CASSPSGRETQYF.

The rearrangement links TRBV3-1 (or the pseudogene TRBV3-2) to TRBJ1-2; TRBD1 agrees at 10 bases. V was clipped by 4 bases and J by 3 bases; unmatched bases: 17. Germline CDR1 LGHDT, CDR2 YNNKEL (reference sequence). The CDR3 is 19 residues long. In DNA, the CDR3 is TGTGCCAGCAGCCCTCCTAGGCATCGAACCGGGACAGGGGACTATGGCTACACCTTC. It translates to CASSPPRHRTGTGDYGYTF.

The chain carries TRBV27 and TRBJ2-1; 8 bases are shared with TRBD2. V lost 4 bases and J lost 10; bases outside the gene matches: 3. This CDR3 is 12 amino acids long. The germline gives CDR1 MNHEY, CDR2 SMNVEV (reference sequence). The CDR3 nucleotides are TGTGCCAGCAGTTCCCGGACTAGCGAGCAGTTCTTC. This gives the protein CASSSRTSEQFF.

V is TRBV19 and J is TRBJ1-1; 8 bases align to TRBD1. Germline loops: CDR1 LNHDA, CDR2 SQIVND (reference sequence). The trim removed 7 bases at V and 2 bases at J, leaving 15 bases unmatched. The CDR3 spans 17 residues. The CDR3 DNA follows: TGTGCCAGTACTAAGACAGGGGCATCTAGCGCCAACACTGAAGCTTTCTTT. Protein: CASTKTGASSANTEAFF.

The table lists this clone with a few counts. Here the CDR3 reads CASSPQRGGTDTQYF. In nucleotides, the CDR3 is TGTGCCAGCAGCCCGCAGCGGGGGGGGACAGATACGCAGTATTTT. This chain uses TRBV7-9 with TRBJ2-3, with 10 bases lining up with TRBD2. Germline V CDR1 and CDR2: SEHNR, FQNEAQ (reference sequence). CDR3 length: 15 amino acids. V dropped 5 bases and J dropped 3; count of bases not matched to a gene: 5. The complete variable domain, with remaining parts taken from reference TRBV7-9 and TRBJ2-3, reads DTGVSQNPRHKITKRGQNVTFRCDPISEHNRLYWYRQTLGQGPEFLTYFQNEAQLEKSRLLSDRFSAERPKGSFSTLEIQRTEQGDSAMYLCASSPQRGGTDTQYFGPGTRLTVL.

The chain links TRBV6-2 or TRBV6-3 to TRBJ2-3, with 11 bases fitting TRBD1. Per the germline V gene, CDR1 is MNHEY and CDR2 is SVGEGT. Trimming at V came to 0 bases and at J to 3 bases, leaving 8 bases not matched to a gene. The length of the CDR3 is 18 residues. In DNA, the CDR3 is TGTGCCAGCAGTTACTCGCTCGTAGGACAGGGGGCAACAGATACGCAGTATTTT. Its protein is CASSYSLVGQGATDTQYF.

The V call is TRBV7-9, the J call TRBJ2-2, with D maybe TRBD2 (7 bases). The V end was cut by 1 base, the J end by 4 bases, with 16 bases between. The CDR3 is 17 residues long. Germline V gives CDR1 SEHNR, CDR2 FQNEAQ (reference sequence). The CDR3 DNA is TGTGCCAGCAGCTTAGGAGGGGGAGGGCCCCGCACCGGGGAGCTGTTTTTT. Its protein product is CASSLGGGGPRTGELFF.

The chain carries TRBV7-6 and TRBJ1-1, with 9 positions matching TRBD1. The V gene's germline CDR1 is SGHVS and CDR2 FNYEAQ. The V and J ends lost 4 bases and 4 bases, in that order; junction bases with no gene match: 4. The CDR3 has 14 amino acids. As DNA, the CDR3 is TGTGCCAGCAGCTCAGGGACAGGGCCCACTGAAGCTTTCTTT. As protein: CASSSGTGPTEAFF.

J is TRBJ2-3 and V is TRBV19; 9 bases match TRBD2. Germline assignment: CDR1 LNHDA and CDR2 SQIVND (reference sequence). V dropped 6 bases and J dropped 5; count of bases not matched to a gene: 9. This CDR3 is 15 amino acids long. The chain's CDR3 is CASRVRGGHGDTQYF. DNA for the CDR3: TGTGCCAGTAGAGTGCGGGGGGGCCATGGAGATACGCAGTATTTT.

V and J are TRBV14 and TRBJ1-1, with TRBD1 as a possible D gene (5 bases). V was cut by 4 bases and J by 4 bases, with 13 bases left in between. From germline, CDR1 is SGHDN and CDR2 FVKESK. The CDR3 contains 14 residues. CDR3 protein: CASSRDRIRTEAFF. Written as DNA, the CDR3 is TGTGCCAGCAGCCGTGACAGAATCCGCACTGAAGCTTTCTTT. Filled out from reference TRBV14 and TRBJ1-1, the complete variable domain reads EAGVTQFPSHSVIEKGQTVTLRCDPISGHDNLYWYRRVMGKEIKFLLHFVKESKQDESGMPNNRFLAERTGGTYSTLKVQPAELEDSGVYFCASSRDRIRTEAFFGQGTRLTVV.

V gene TRBV7-2 combines with J gene TRBJ2-3; 7 nucleotides align to TRBD2. The CDR3 contains 15 residues. CDR1 is SGHTA and CDR2 is FQGNSA in the germline V gene. Losses at the gene ends were 2 bases for V and 4 bases for J; bases not matched to a gene: 6. CDR3: CASSLPPRGSDTQYF. CDR3 sequence (DNA): TGTGCCAGCAGCTTACCCCCGCGGGGGTCAGATACGCAGTATTTT.

This clone was seen just once. This sequence joins TRBV12-5 and TRBJ2-1; no definite D call. The CDR3 loop spans 15 amino acids. V lost 0 bases and J lost 0, with 6 bases in between. Germline CDR1 is LGHNT and CDR2 is FRNRAP. The chain's CDR3 is CASGLVTSSYNEQFF. As DNA, the CDR3 is TGTGCTAGTGGTTTGGTGACAAGCTCCTACAATGAGCAGTTCTTC.

The chain employs TRBV20-1 and TRBJ2-3; 7 bases align to TRBD1. The CDR3 is 11 residues long. From germline, CDR1 is DFQATT and CDR2 SNEGSKA (reference sequence). CDR3 in DNA: TGCAGAGTTATCAGGGGGGATACGCAGTATTTT. Translated, it gives CRVIRGDTQYF.

V usage is TRBV11-3 and J usage is TRBJ2-5, with D unresolved. This CDR3 is 14 amino acids long. The germline V and J ends were trimmed by 1 base and 3 bases, with 9 bases remaining between them. Germline CDR1 SGHNT, CDR2 YENEEA. CDR3 in DNA: TGTGCCAGCAGCTTAGGCGGTCCCGAAGAGACCCAGTACTTC. It translates to CASSLGGPEETQYF.

This chain joins TRBV19 and TRBJ1-2; perhaps TRBD1 as D (5 bases). The CDR3 contains 13 residues. In germline, CDR1 is LNHDA, CDR2 SQIVND (reference sequence). V lost 8 bases, J lost 7 bases, and 17 bases lay in between. CDR3 DNA: TGTGCCAGTGCGTTGGGGCCGATGGGTGGCTACACCTTC. Amino acids: CASALGPMGGYTF.

This rearrangement joins TRBV5-4 to TRBJ2-1; TRBD2 agrees at 8 bases. The CDR3 totals 15 residues. V shed 5 bases, J shed 7 bases, and the junction held 11 bases outside the gene matches. Germline V CDR1 and CDR2: SGHNT, YYREEE (reference sequence). The CDR3 here is CASSATGGARNEQFF. The DNA for the CDR3 is TGTGCCAGCAGTGCAACGGGGGGGGCGCGTAATGAGCAGTTCTTC.

V gene TRBV19 combines with J gene TRBJ1-2; maybe TRBD1 (6 bases). Germline-derived CDR1 and CDR2 are LNHDA and SQIVND (reference sequence). This CDR3 is built from 14 residues. V was trimmed by 3 bases and J by 8 bases, leaving 16 bases between them. CDR3 in amino acids: CASSIEQGLGGYTF. The CDR3 DNA sequence: TGTGCCAGTAGTATTGAGCAGGGGTTAGGGGGCTACACCTTC.

V gene TRBV7-3 combines with J gene TRBJ2-2; TRBD2 agrees at 10 bases. CDR3 size: 17 residues. After removal of 5 bases from V and 2 bases from J, the junction contained 8 bases not matched to a gene. The germline V gene has CDR1 SGHTA and CDR2 FQGTGA. The CDR3 is CASSPGLAGVNTGELFF. Written as DNA, the CDR3 is TGTGCCAGCAGCCCGGGGCTAGCGGGGGTCAACACCGGGGAGCTGTTTTTT.

This chain links TRBV5-1 with TRBJ2-7; unclear D gene. CDR3 size: 16 residues. Germline V gene lookup returns CDR1 SGHRS and CDR2 YFSETQ. Trimming removed 4 bases from V and 2 bases from J, with 19 bases in between. The CDR3 DNA sequence: TGCGCCAGCAGCCCAAGGCGGAACCCATTCGCCTACGAGCAGTACTTC. It specifies CASSPRRNPFAYEQYF.

The rearrangement links TRBV7-2 to TRBJ1-6; 7 bases line up with TRBD1. The germline CDR1 and CDR2 sequences are SGHTA and FQGNSA. J gave up 5 bases and V 3 bases, and 10 bases lay outside the gene matches. The length of the CDR3 is 17 residues. The CDR3 here is CASSLGWETGHNSPLHF. The CDR3 DNA reads as TGTGCCAGCAGCTTGGGTTGGGAGACAGGGCATAATTCACCCCTCCACTTT.

This chain's CDR3 is CASSSLSLGLVGYEQYF. In nucleotides, the CDR3 is TGTGCCAGCAGCTCCCTATCTCTTGGACTAGTTGGCTACGAGCAGTACTTC. This chain links TRBV28 with TRBJ2-7; 7 positions agree with TRBD2. The CDR3 totals 17 residues. J was trimmed by 3 bases and V by 6 bases; bases with no gene match: 17. CDR1 is MDHEN and CDR2 is SYDVKM in the germline V gene.

As to this clone: An end of the junction differs from the germline gene, which may be a read error. V gene TRBV7-7 combines with J gene TRBJ2-5; 14 bases are a match to TRBD2. Germline V lookup: CDR1 SSHAT, CDR2 FNYEAQ (reference sequence). CDR3 length: 16 amino acids. The CDR3 DNA is TGTGCTAGCAGCTCGGGACTAGCGGGAGAATTGGAGACCCAGTACTTC. This gives the protein CASSSGLAGELETQYF. The full variable domain, in which reference TRBV7-7 and TRBJ2-5 provide the parts outside the CDR3, is GAGVSQSPRYKVTKRGQDVTLRCDPISSHATLYWYQQALGQGPEFLTYFNYEAQPDKSGLPSDRFSAERPEGSISTLTIQRTEQRDSAMYRCASSSGLAGELETQYFGPGTRLLVL.

This clone was counted a few times. The rearrangement uses TRBV3-1 (or the pseudogene TRBV3-2) and TRBJ2-7, with a tentative D call TRBD1 (7 bases). V was clipped by 5 bases and J by 5 bases, with 13 bases between them. The CDR3 has 13 residues. Per the germline V gene, CDR1 is LGHDT and CDR2 is YNNKEL (reference sequence). The CDR3 sequence is CASSYRGGHEQYF. The CDR3 DNA is TGTGCCAGCAGCTACAGGGGAGGTCACGAGCAGTACTTC.

V and J are TRBV6-6 and TRBJ1-1; possibly TRBD1 for D (5 bases). Germline loops: CDR1 MNHNY, CDR2 SVGAGI (reference sequence). The CDR3 consists of 14 residues. Trimming shortened V by 2 bases and J by 5 bases, and 12 bases separated the two germline ends. The CDR3 spells CASSYTDGGTEAFF. DNA of the CDR3: TGTGCCAGCAGTTACACCGATGGGGGGACTGAAGCTTTCTTT.

The V gene is TRBV2, the J gene TRBJ2-7, with 7 bases aligning to TRBD1. V lost 1 base to trimming and J lost 6 bases; unmatched junction nucleotides: 9. The V gene's germline CDR1 is SNHLY and CDR2 FYNNEI. CDR3 size: 15 residues. The CDR3: CASSEEWTGESEQYF. The CDR3 DNA is TGTGCCAGCAGTGAAGAATGGACAGGTGAGAGCGAGCAGTACTTC.

The rearrangement joins TRBV4-3 to TRBJ2-7; D may be TRBD1 (6 bases). Trimming took 0 bases from V and 3 from J, leaving 15 bases between them. The CDR3 loop spans 16 amino acids. Germline lookup yields CDR1 LGHNA and CDR2 YSLEER. The CDR3 region has the DNA TGCGCCAGCAGCCAAGAAATCGAGACAGGCATCTACGAGCAGTACTTC. Translation: CASSQEIETGIYEQYF.

The chain links TRBV16 to TRBJ1-1, with D uncertain. The V gene lost 4 bases and the J gene lost 0 bases, with 9 bases spanning the gap. The CDR3 runs to 14 residues. CDR1 is KGHSY, CDR2 FQNENV, per germline. Here the CDR3 reads CASSPFSLNTEAFF. In DNA, the CDR3 is TGTGCCAGCAGCCCCTTCTCCTTGAACACTGAAGCTTTCTTT.

The rearrangement joins TRBV6-4 to TRBJ2-2; 7 bases agree with TRBD1. The CDR3 extends over 14 amino acids. V gave up 3 bases and J gave up 2 bases; unmatched junction bases: 0. The germline CDR1 and CDR2 sequences are MRHNA and SNTAGT. The CDR3 nucleotides read TGTGCCAGCAGTGAAGGGGGCAACACCGGGGAGCTGTTTTTT. The encoded protein is CASSEGGNTGELFF.

The J gene is TRBJ1-1, the V gene TRBV4-2, with a tentative D call TRBD1 (5 bases). Germline V gene sequence: CDR1 LGHNA, CDR2 YNFKEQ. The length of the CDR3 is 16 residues. Trimming removed 0 bases at V and 0 bases at J, with 11 bases between. The CDR3: CASSQDIGVMNTEAFF. Here the CDR3 DNA reads TGTGCCAGCAGCCAAGATATAGGGGTCATGAACACTGAAGCTTTCTTT.